Each of the 20 T cell receptor beta chains below was sequenced from the same sample in a study of cytotoxic CD8 clonotypes in ibrutinib-treated CLL. Libraries were prepared by immunoSEQ multiplex PCR; TCRdb keeps only in-frame clonotypes and omits some of them. The sample includes approximately 130,000 clones, 84% of them seen just once. The material was PBMCs, obtained after 24 months of ibrutinib treatment. The source of these receptors is a human donor with chronic lymphocytic leukemia.

The chain links TRBV7-9 to TRBJ2-5; 11 nucleotides agree with TRBD2. V trimming: 6 bases; J trimming: 2 bases; junction bases outside the gene matches: 5. The CDR3 contains 15 residues. The V gene's germline CDR1 is SEHNR and CDR2 FQNEAQ (reference sequence). This CDR3 reads CASRYRLAGQETQYF. CDR3 coding DNA: TGTGCCAGCAGGTACCGACTAGCGGGACAAGAGACCCAGTACTTC. Variable domain in full (rest from reference TRBV7-9 and TRBJ2-5): DTGVSQNPRHKITKRGQNVTFRCDPISEHNRLYWYRQTLGQGPEFLTYFQNEAQLEKSRLLSDRFSAERPKGSFSTLEIQRTEQGDSAMYLCASRYRLAGQETQYFGPGTRLLVL.

The chain combines TRBV5-1 with TRBJ1-6; D remains ambiguous. This CDR3 is 16 amino acids long. Trimming stripped 0 bases from V and 0 bases from J, with 7 bases between. Germline values: CDR1 SGHRS, CDR2 YFSETQ. The CDR3 spells CASSLDSSSYNSPLHF. The CDR3 nucleotides read TGCGCCAGCAGCTTGGATAGCAGCTCCTATAATTCACCCCTCCACTTT.

V usage is TRBV19 and J usage is TRBJ2-3; D is perhaps TRBD1 (5 bases). The germline V gene encodes CDR1 LNHDA and CDR2 SQIVND (reference sequence). This CDR3 comprises 16 residues. V was trimmed by 1 base and J by 0 bases, leaving 11 bases between them. Here the CDR3 DNA reads TGTGCCAGTAGTATAGCGGTTAGACAGAGCACAGATACGCAGTATTTT. Protein: CASSIAVRQSTDTQYF. Drawing the rest from reference TRBV19 and TRBJ2-3, the complete variable domain is DGGITQSPKYLFRKEGQNVTLSCEQNLNHDAMYWYRQDPGQGLRLIYYSQIVNDFQKGDIAEGYSVSREKKESFPLTVTSAQKNPTAFYLCASSIAVRQSTDTQYFGPGTRLTVL.

This clone has just one count. This rearrangement joins TRBV5-1 to TRBJ1-1, with D possibly TRBD1 on 5 matching bases. Germline lookup yields CDR1 SGHRS and CDR2 YFSETQ. The V gene lost 0 bases and the J gene lost 4 bases, with 16 bases spanning the gap. The CDR3 runs to 16 residues. CDR3 DNA sequence: TGCGCCAGCAGCTTGGCCTTGGGGCAGGTGGGCACTGAAGCTTTCTTT. Amino acid sequence: CASSLALGQVGTEAFF.

This sequence joins TRBV19 and TRBJ2-5; D uncertain. V shed 5 bases and J shed 1 base, with 8 bases lying between them. The CDR3 covers 13 residues. Germline V gives CDR1 LNHDA, CDR2 SQIVND (reference sequence). CDR3 loop: CASSVSVQETQYF. CDR3 sequence (DNA): TGTGCCAGTAGTGTGAGTGTCCAAGAGACCCAGTACTTC.

The chain couples TRBV7-2 to TRBJ2-7; D is unclear. Germline-derived CDR1 and CDR2 are SGHTA and FQGNSA. This CDR3 has 13 amino acids. The V end was cut by 4 bases, the J end by 3 bases, with 10 bases between. CDR3 DNA: TGTGCCAGCAGCTCCAACCCCTACTACGAGCAGTACTTC. This translates into CASSSNPYYEQYF.

This clone was observed a single time. CDR3 bases: TGTGCCAGCAGCTTACGCTGGGGGGGCCAAGAGACCCAGTACTTC. This gives the protein CASSLRWGGQETQYF. V usage is TRBV7-9 and J usage is TRBJ2-5; 7 bases match TRBD2. V was clipped by 2 bases and J by 1 base; unmatched bases: 4. Germline assignment: CDR1 SEHNR and CDR2 FQNEAQ (reference sequence). This CDR3 has 15 residues.

This clone was recorded once. The rearrangement links TRBV1 to TRBJ1-1; the table's D call, TRBD1, was not checked against the DNA. TRBV1 is a pseudogene segment. The CDR3 is 15 residues long. CDR3 sequence: CTSSHPGQAITEAFF. In nucleotides, the CDR3 is TGCACCAGCAGCCACCCGGGACAGGCGATCACTGAAGCTTTCTTT.

CDR3 region: CASSLVVGEKLFF. The DNA of the CDR3 is TGTGCCAGCAGCCTGGTCGTAGGGGAAAAACTGTTTTTT. The V and J genes are TRBV28 and TRBJ1-4; D is unclear. Germline V gives CDR1 MDHEN, CDR2 SYDVKM. This CDR3 spans 13 amino acids. Trimming removed 6 bases at V and 8 bases at J, with 13 bases between.

This rearrangement joins TRBV6-5 to TRBJ1-3; D gene ambiguous. There are 14 residues in the CDR3. Per the germline V gene, CDR1 is MNHEY and CDR2 is SVGAGI. V dropped 4 bases and J dropped 4 bases, with 11 bases sitting between them. The CDR3 coding sequence is TGTGCCAGCAGTTCGACGGCTACGGGAAACACCATATATTTT. Translation: CASSSTATGNTIYF.

The chain is built from TRBV18 and TRBJ1-1, with 10 bases fitting TRBD1. CDR3 length: 16 amino acids. Germline-derived CDR1 and CDR2 are KGHSH and LQKENI. V trimming: 1 base; J trimming: 3 bases; junction bases outside the gene matches: 5. The CDR3 nucleotides read TGTGCCAGCTCACCACTAACCGGGACAGGGGACACTGAAGCTTTCTTT. Translation: CASSPLTGTGDTEAFF.

The chain combines TRBV5-6 with TRBJ2-5, with a possible D match to TRBD1 (7 bases). CDR1 is SGHDT and CDR2 is YYEEEE in the germline V gene. V lost 5 bases and J 4 bases, leaving 12 bases between the germline ends. CDR3 length: 13 amino acids. CDR3 loop: CASRRRGRETQYF. CDR3 nucleotides: TGTGCCAGCAGGCGGAGGGGGCGAGAGACCCAGTACTTC.

This rearrangement joins TRBV11-2 to TRBJ2-5; the match to TRBD2 covers 13 bases. This CDR3 spans 16 amino acids. Germline loops: CDR1 SGHAT, CDR2 FQNNGV. The trim removed 5 bases at V and 1 base at J, leaving 4 bases unmatched. The CDR3 sequence is CASSPRLAGGQETQYF. The CDR3, as DNA: TGTGCCAGCAGCCCCAGACTAGCGGGGGGCCAAGAGACCCAGTACTTC.

This chain joins TRBV7-3 and TRBJ2-1; TRBD2 agrees at 9 bases. The CDR3 is made up of 14 amino acids. The V and J ends lost 2 bases and 6 bases, in that order; junction bases with no gene match: 2. Germline CDR1 is SGHTA and CDR2 is FQGTGA. CDR3 bases: TGTGCCAGCAGCTTAGGACTAGCGAGCAATGAGCAGTTCTTC. Protein sequence: CASSLGLASNEQFF.

The rearrangement uses TRBV30 and TRBJ2-7; D remains ambiguous. Germline CDR1 reads GTSNPN; CDR2 reads SVGIG (reference sequence). This CDR3 comprises 11 residues. Trimming cost V 4 bases and J 3 bases, with 7 bases left between them. The CDR3 is CAWMSHYEQYF. CDR3 in DNA: TGTGCCTGGATGTCTCACTACGAGCAGTACTTC. The full variable domain, rest sourced from reference TRBV30 and TRBJ2-7, is SQTIHQWPATLVQPVGSPLSLECTVEGTSNPNLYWYRQAAGRGLQLLFYSVGIGQISSEVPQNLSASRPQDRQFILSSKKLLLSDSGFYLCAWMSHYEQYFGPGTRLTVT.

V usage is TRBV28 and J usage is TRBJ2-3; tentative D call: TRBD2 (5 bases). The CDR3 is made up of 15 amino acids. CDR1 and CDR2 (germline): MDHEN, SYDVKM. V was pared by 7 bases and J by 2 bases, with 16 bases between. The CDR3 DNA is TGTGCCAGCACCACTGGAGGAGCTTTCACAGATACGCAGTATTTT. This encodes CASTTGGAFTDTQYF.

V usage is TRBV6-6 and J usage is TRBJ2-7; no clear D. The CDR3 spans 15 residues. The ends were cut back, 7 bases at V and 2 bases at J, with 18 bases in the middle. Germline assignment: CDR1 MNHNY and CDR2 SVGAGI (reference sequence). As DNA, the CDR3 is TGTGCCAGCATGAACATCCGCAGTAGTACCTACGAGCAGTACTTC. Translating gives CASMNIRSSTYEQYF.

The chain is built from TRBV7-9 and TRBJ1-1; D gene ambiguous. Germline-derived CDR1 and CDR2 are SEHNR and FQNEAQ (reference sequence). CDR3 length equals 12 residues. Trimming took off 5 bases at V and 6 bases at J, with 10 bases between the two ends. The DNA for the CDR3 is TGTGCCAGCAGCCCTGACCCAGCTGAAGCTTTCTTT. It encodes CASSPDPAEAFF.

The chain uses TRBV9 and TRBJ2-5; no firm D call. CDR1 is SGDLS and CDR2 is YYNGEE in the germline V gene. Trimming shortened V by 4 bases and J by 0 bases, and 13 bases separated the two germline ends. The CDR3 consists of 15 residues. The CDR3 region has the DNA TGTGCCAGCAGCCTTTACTTTGGAGACCAAGAGACCCAGTACTTC. Translation gives CASSLYFGDQETQYF.

The chain uses TRBV7-9 and TRBJ1-2; 8 bases are a match to TRBD1. This CDR3 comprises 14 residues. V trimming: 5 bases; J trimming: 0 bases; junction bases outside the gene matches: 2. Germline lookup yields CDR1 SEHNR and CDR2 FQNEAQ (reference sequence). CDR3 region: CASSPGQANYGYTF. The CDR3, as DNA: TGTGCCAGCAGCCCGGGACAGGCTAACTATGGCTACACCTTC.